This T cell receptor (beta chain) originates from a study of relationships among human T cell subsets (dated 2010 in TCRdb). Notes on the research overall: Eight distinct blood T cell populations were sequenced: pan T, CD8 cytotoxic, regulatory, Th1, Th2, naive plus transitional, activated and memory cells.

The V and J ends are trimmed by 1 base and 7 bases, leaving 13 bases between them. CDR1 and CDR2, looked up from the germline V gene (reference sequence), are LNHNV and YYDKDF. From cysteine to phenylalanine, the CDR3 is 14 amino acids long. Only the CDR3 DNA stays, 42 bases, in frame from base 1. Library prep was done by multiplex PCR. Sequencing relied on a 454 GS FLX. TCR alpha and beta CDR3 regions were amplified from mRNA by semiquantitative ARM-PCR. In ARM-PCR, tagged nested gene-specific primers were applied first, and communal superprimers then carried out the exponential amplification. Nested primers were removed by exonuclease before the second amplification round on first-round PCR products. Sequencing of the amplicons was performed on the 454 platform, which allows millions of DNA fragments to be sequenced rapidly without cloning bias. A read mappable to both V and J germline segments was defined as an effective read. The authors processed their data as follows. IRmap was used to assign reads to germline V, D and J segments, relying on pyromap, a Smith-Waterman modification adapted to 454 sequencing errors. Cutoffs set at the 99th percentile of alignment scores from simulated random sequences were applied to filter D-beta assignments. The amino acids between the conserved V-segment Y[YFLI]C motif and the J-segment [FW]GXGT motif were defined as CDR3. Repertoire diversity was estimated with a compound Poisson process model previously applied to large-scale EST data. A procedure for detecting cross-contamination was used to argue that the shared CDR3s did not come from sample contamination. The public reads were reanalyzed by TCRdb: fastp trimming at Q25, MiXCR alignment, in-frame beta chains only. For every CDR3 protein sequence, its rows merge into one entry that carries the most common genes and DNA. TCRdb, rather than the study authors, made the V and J calls. This sample has 16,000 or so distinct CDR3 sequences in its table, and around three fifths of those were observed once. About 35% of the sample lies in the top ten.

With respect to this clonotype: What antigen it recognizes has not been identified. No base quality information exists; no much larger clone differs at one position.

What the authors observed across the whole study: The considerable overlap in CDR3s among Th1, Th2 and regulatory T cells was taken as suggesting that cell fate choices are stochastic. T cell counts went unrecorded for two pan T samples, which were processed alongside pan B cells. Over 50% of CD8+ cytotoxic sequences belonged to clones with over 100 reads, whereas regulatory and Th2 subsets showed few such clones. A CD4+CD8+ double-positive population could not be ruled out by the bead-based sorting. The seven subsets showed no statistically significant differences in V, D and J usage, CDR3 length, or N-nucleotide additions.

Miltenyi superparamagnetic beads coated with subset-specific monoclonal antibodies were used to isolate the T cell subsets. All T cell populations were isolated from peripheral blood. Ficoll separation of whole blood yielded mononuclear cells, and anti-CD14 microbeads were then used to deplete the monocytes. The isolated cell populations were resuspended in RNAprotect reagent immediately. The pan T sample consisted of CD3+ T cells in general. The sequence links TRBV15 to TRBJ1-1; the D gene is not confidently resolved. This sequence was found in a man aged 40-50 years in good health. The sample was total T cells sorted from blood. The sample's cell subset or site label, in plain terms: CD3+ T cells in general. The CDR3 loop reads CATSRGDTDIEAFF. The bases are TGTGCCACCAGCAGAGGCGACACTGATATTGAAGCTTTCTTT.